The source of this T cell receptor (beta chain) is a study of blood T cell repertoires in COVID-19. About the study: The United States, Italy and Spain provided the acute and convalescent COVID-19 samples. The analysed material was cDNA or gDNA that came from T cells, B-cell-depleted T cells, or PBMCs.

Per the original methods: Amplified reference gene primers provided the basis for estimating nucleated cell counts. TCRdb's table, derived via immunoSEQ multiplex PCR, lists solely in-frame clones and lacks some. V and J calls and clone size are as listed in that table; D and trimming were resolved from the DNA. The sample holds 200,000 to 300,000 clones, 87% seen once. J was trimmed by 7 bases and V by 3 bases; bases with no gene match: 6. Germline CDR1 reads SGDLS; CDR2 reads YYNGEE. The CDR3 extends over 14 amino acids. The specimen sequenced was peripheral blood. This TCR derives from a woman aged 40 to 50 who had recovered from COVID-19. This chain links TRBV9 with TRBJ1-5; 8 nucleotides match TRBD1. The CDR3 region has the DNA TGTGCCAGCAGCGCGGACAGGGCAGGCCAGCCCCAGCATTTT. Its protein product is CASSADRAGQPQHF.